This TCR beta chain comes out of a study of CD8 T cells in Susac syndrome. Random hexamers were used to reverse transcribe the RNA input (about 0.5 to 1 ug). Each CDR3 protein gets one entry after TCRdb re-called the immunoSEQ multiplex PCR reads with MiXCR. The sample has just over 150,000 distinct CDR3 sequences, 95% seen once; the top ten hold around 0.15%. Trimming took 3 bases from V and 3 from J, leaving 6 bases between them. The CDR3 loop spans 12 amino acids. Looked up from germline, CDR1 is SGHAT and CDR2 is FQNNGV. Input material: CD4+ T cells from PBMCs. The TCR originated in a human donor with Susac syndrome. J is TRBJ2-7 and V is TRBV11-2; D is unresolved. CDR3: CASSFGFYEQYF. For the CDR3, the DNA is TGTGCCAGCAGCTTTGGTTTCTACGAGCAGTACTTC.